This TCR beta chain was found in a study of T cell responses to AZD1222 COVID-19 vaccine. The protocol was immunoSEQ multiplex PCR, while the TCRdb copy is restricted to in-frame clones and leaves out a portion. The sample yields roughly 46,000 clones, about 91% seen once. In this sample, this clone turned up a few times. Antigen specificity is unknown. Germline assignment: CDR1 SQVTM and CDR2 ANQGSEA. The V gene lost 6 bases and the J gene lost 1 base, with 9 bases spanning the gap. CDR3 length: 12 amino acids. Study-wide points: No day 14 peak samples; only post-peak repertoires were characterized. It should be noted that donors were predominantly white British and more often female, and clonal diversity was possibly underestimated. Spike-wide coverage was observed for vaccine-associated CD4 TCRs, with dominant responses at 160-218 and 743-854.

The TCR sequence derives from an adult who received the AZD1222 COVID-19 vaccine. The specimen comprised peripheral blood, sampled 28 days after the second AZD1222 dose. J is TRBJ1-1 and V is TRBV29-1; TRBD1 might be the D (6 bases). CDR3 amino acids: CSVGQKNTEAFF. CDR3 DNA: TGCAGCGTAGGACAGAAGAACACTGAAGCTTTCTTT.